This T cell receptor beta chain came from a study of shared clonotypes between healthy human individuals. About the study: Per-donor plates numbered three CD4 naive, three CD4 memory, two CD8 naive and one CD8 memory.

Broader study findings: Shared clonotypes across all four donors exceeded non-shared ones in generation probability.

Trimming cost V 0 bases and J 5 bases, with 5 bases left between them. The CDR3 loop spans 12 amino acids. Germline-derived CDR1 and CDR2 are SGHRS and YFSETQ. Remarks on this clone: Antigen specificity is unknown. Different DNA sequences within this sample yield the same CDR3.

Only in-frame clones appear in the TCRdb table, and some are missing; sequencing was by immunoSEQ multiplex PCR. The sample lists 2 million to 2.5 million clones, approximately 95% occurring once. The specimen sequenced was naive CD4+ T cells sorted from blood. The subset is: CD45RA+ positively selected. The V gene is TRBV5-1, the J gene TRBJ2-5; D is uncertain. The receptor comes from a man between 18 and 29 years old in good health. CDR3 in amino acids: CASSLEEETQYF. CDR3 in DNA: TGCGCCAGCAGCTTGGAGGAGGAGACCCAGTACTTC.